A selection of T cell receptor beta chains follows, all from one sample in a study of blood T cells in healthy people across ages. TCRdb processed the 5' RACE reads anew with MiXCR; each CDR3 protein has one entry. This table has 1.5 million to 2 million distinct CDR3 sequences, about 50% appearing once. Material for sequencing was blood. These receptors came from a woman in her thirties or forties in good health. Both conserved end residues are part of each CDR3. The order of the fields is D gene, V gene, clone size, J gene, CDR3 DNA, CDR3 protein. The D gene is left open where the match is weak. Size tells how often a clone was seen (once, few, many) or the class of an expanded clone, and some rows leave it out.

D: .; V: TRBV6-2/TRBV6-3; size: .; J: TRBJ2-1; DNA: TGTGCCAGCAGTTATACCGCGCGAGAGCAGTTCTTC; CDR3: CASSYTAREQFF
D: .; V: TRBV7-2; size: .; J: TRBJ1-2; DNA: TGTGCCAGCCGCCTAACAGCCAAGGAAAATGCCAATAACTATGGCTACACCTTC; CDR3: CASRLTAKENANNYGYTF
D: .; V: TRBV25-1; size: .; J: TRBJ2-5; DNA: TGTGCCAGCAGTGACTTCCTTGTGGGGGAGCGGTACTTC; CDR3: CASSDFLVGERYF
D: .; V: TRBV27; size: few; J: TRBJ2-5; DNA: TGTGCCAGCAGCGCGAGGTTCGCAGAGACCCAGTACTTC; CDR3: CASSARFAETQYF
D: TRBD1; V: TRBV2; size: .; J: TRBJ2-1; DNA: TGTGCCGGAAGACAGGGGGCTTTCTACAATGAGCAGTTCTTC; CDR3: CAGRQGAFYNEQFF
D: TRBD1; V: TRBV12-5; size: .; J: TRBJ2-1; DNA: TGTGCTAGTGGCATTGGGACAGGCGATGAGCAGTTCTTC; CDR3: CASGIGTGDEQFF
D: TRBD2; V: TRBV9; size: .; J: TRBJ2-7; DNA: TGTGCCAGCAGCGTAGATAACGGCCCGGGGGGCGAGCAGTACTTC; CDR3: CASSVDNGPGGEQYF
D: .; V: TRBV20-1; size: .; J: TRBJ2-7; DNA: TGCAGTGCTAGGGTGAACAGGGTCGAGCAGTACTTC; CDR3: CSARVNRVEQYF
D: TRBD1; V: TRBV28; size: .; J: TRBJ2-1; DNA: TGTGCCAGCGCGGACAGGTACAATGAGCAGTTCTTC; CDR3: CASADRYNEQFF
D: .; V: TRBV27; size: .; J: TRBJ2-5; DNA: TGTGCCAGCAGTTTAGGACGGAGAGTGGGAGAGACCCAGTACTTC; CDR3: CASSLGRRVGETQYF
D: TRBD1; V: TRBV19; size: .; J: TRBJ2-3; DNA: TGTGCCAGCAGGAGAGGGACAGGGTTACTCACAGATACGCAGTATTTT; CDR3: CASRRGTGLLTDTQYF
D: .; V: TRBV20-1; size: .; J: TRBJ2-2; DNA: TGCAGTGCTAGCGAGGAAACCGGGGAGCTGTTTTTT; CDR3: CSASEETGELFF
D: .; V: TRBV6-5; size: few; J: TRBJ1-2; DNA: TGTGCCTCCGTAGACCTTTTCGGGGGCTACACCTTC; CDR3: CASVDLFGGYTF
D: .; V: TRBV5-1; size: .; J: TRBJ2-3; DNA: TGCGCCAGCAGCCCGACGACTCGGTCGGATACGCAGTATTTT; CDR3: CASSPTTRSDTQYF
D: TRBD2; V: TRBV27; size: .; J: TRBJ2-1; DNA: TGTGCCAGCAGTAAATTGGGGACTAGCGGGGGGGGTTCCTACAATGAGCAGTTCTTC; CDR3: CASSKLGTSGGGSYNEQFF
D: .; V: TRBV20-1; size: once; J: TRBJ1-1; DNA: TGCAGTGCTAACACCGTCGTGTTCACTGAAGCTTTCTTT; CDR3: CSANTVVFTEAFF
D: .; V: TRBV24-1; size: .; J: TRBJ2-3; DNA: TGTGCCACCAGTGATGGGTCGACAAGATTCGGCGGTCCAGATACGCAGTATTTT; CDR3: CATSDGSTRFGGPDTQYF
D: TRBD2; V: TRBV20-1; size: few; J: TRBJ2-3; DNA: TGCAGTGCCATTAGCGGGGGAGTTGTAAGGGATACGCAGTATTTT; CDR3: CSAISGGVVRDTQYF
D: .; V: TRBV6-5; size: few; J: TRBJ2-3; DNA: TGTGCCAGCAGCTACCAATCGAGGGGGAGCACAGATACGCAGTATTTT; CDR3: CASSYQSRGSTDTQYF
D: TRBD2; V: TRBV5-5; size: .; J: TRBJ2-5; DNA: TGTGCCAGCAGCATGGTTGCGGGGGAGAATCAAGAGACCCAGTACTTC; CDR3: CASSMVAGENQETQYF
D: .; V: TRBV7-2; size: .; J: TRBJ2-3; DNA: TGTGCCAGCAGCCTCAGTCTAACCACAGATACGCAGTATTTT; CDR3: CASSLSLTTDTQYF
D: .; V: TRBV6-5; size: few; J: TRBJ1-2; DNA: TGTGCCAGCAGGCCAGGGGAGAACTATGGCTACACCTTC; CDR3: CASRPGENYGYTF
D: TRBD1; V: TRBV6-1; size: .; J: TRBJ1-2; DNA: TGTGCCAGCAGTGAAAAGGGGACAGACTATGGCTACACCTTC; CDR3: CASSEKGTDYGYTF
D: .; V: TRBV24-1; size: .; J: TRBJ2-3; DNA: TGTGCCACCAGTGATTATGGACGGAGGGACACAGATACGCAGTATTTT; CDR3: CATSDYGRRDTDTQYF
D: .; V: TRBV6-5; size: .; J: TRBJ2-3; DNA: TGTGCCAGCAGTATACTATCTCCAGGGGCGGATACGCAGTATTTT; CDR3: CASSILSPGADTQYF
D: .; V: TRBV6-4; size: .; J: TRBJ2-5; DNA: TGTGCCAGCAGTAAGGGCTATGGAGAGACCCAGTACTTC; CDR3: CASSKGYGETQYF
D: .; V: TRBV3-1; size: once; J: TRBJ2-7; DNA: TGTGCCAGCAGCCAAATCGGCCCCTACGAGCAGTACTTC; CDR3: CASSQIGPYEQYF
D: TRBD1; V: TRBV20-1; size: .; J: TRBJ2-7; DNA: TGCAGTGCTAGCGGAGGTGGGACAGGGGACGAGCAGTACTTC; CDR3: CSASGGGTGDEQYF
D: TRBD1; V: TRBV20-1; size: .; J: TRBJ1-2; DNA: TGCAGTGCTCGTGAAGGGACAGTGGGCTACACCTTC; CDR3: CSAREGTVGYTF
D: .; V: TRBV18; size: .; J: TRBJ1-6; DNA: TGTGCCAGCTCACCCCGACAGGACCGTAATTCACCCCTCCACTTT; CDR3: CASSPRQDRNSPLHF
D: .; V: TRBV2; size: .; J: TRBJ2-3; DNA: TGTGCCAGCAGTTACATAGGTTACACAGATACGCAGTATTTT; CDR3: CASSYIGYTDTQYF
D: TRBD2; V: TRBV6-2/TRBV6-3; size: .; J: TRBJ2-5; DNA: TGTGCCAGCAGTTACTCGAGAGTTGTTAGCGGGGGACAAGAGACCCAGTACTTC; CDR3: CASSYSRVVSGGQETQYF
D: TRBD1; V: TRBV6-5; size: .; J: TRBJ1-2; DNA: TGTGCCAGCAGTGAACCGGGACAGGCGTATGGCTACACCTTC; CDR3: CASSEPGQAYGYTF
D: .; V: TRBV12-3/TRBV12-4; size: .; J: TRBJ2-3; DNA: TGTGCCAGCAGTTTGTATCCTACGTCAGGGGCCACAGATACGCAGTATTTT; CDR3: CASSLYPTSGATDTQYF
D: .; V: TRBV13; size: .; J: TRBJ2-1; DNA: TGTGCCAGCAGCTCCGCCGCAGGGAGCTCCTACAATGAGCAGTTCTTC; CDR3: CASSSAAGSSYNEQFF
D: TRBD2; V: TRBV5-1; size: .; J: TRBJ2-5; DNA: TGCGCCAGCAGCTTGGCCCTCGGGACTAGCAGTTGGAATGAGCGGTACTTC; CDR3: CASSLALGTSSWNERYF
D: TRBD2; V: TRBV20-1; size: .; J: TRBJ2-3; DNA: TGCAGTGCTCACAGGACTAGCGGGGGTGGAACTACTAGCACAGATACGCAGTATTTT; CDR3: CSAHRTSGGGTTSTDTQYF
D: .; V: TRBV27; size: few; J: TRBJ1-5; DNA: TGTGCCAGCAGCGATACCCATGGTGGCAATCAGCCCCAGCATTTT; CDR3: CASSDTHGGNQPQHF
D: TRBD2; V: TRBV6-2/TRBV6-3; size: .; J: TRBJ2-7; DNA: TGTGCCAGCAGTTACCCACTAGCGGGGGCCTACGAGCAGTACTTC; CDR3: CASSYPLAGAYEQYF
D: .; V: TRBV7-2; size: .; J: TRBJ2-1; DNA: TGTGCCAGCAGCTTAGGGAGTTGGCAGTCCAAGGAGCAGTTCTTC; CDR3: CASSLGSWQSKEQFF
D: .; V: TRBV6-1; size: .; J: TRBJ2-7; DNA: TGTGCCAGCAGTGAATTATGGGGGGCCCCCGACGAGCAGTACTTC; CDR3: CASSELWGAPDEQYF
D: .; V: TRBV6-5; size: .; J: TRBJ2-7; DNA: TGTGCCAGCAGTTACGGGAGCAGCTCAAATCCCTACGAGCAGTACTTC; CDR3: CASSYGSSSNPYEQYF
D: TRBD2; V: TRBV20-1; size: .; J: TRBJ2-1; DNA: TGCAGTGCTAGAGGTGGAGGTAGCGGGGTATCAAATGAGCAGTTCTTC; CDR3: CSARGGGSGVSNEQFF
D: TRBD1; V: TRBV29-1; size: .; J: TRBJ1-2; DNA: TGCAGCGCCGTAGGACAGGATAACTATGGCTACACCTTC; CDR3: CSAVGQDNYGYTF
D: .; V: TRBV27; size: .; J: TRBJ1-2; DNA: TGTGCCAGCAGTCAAGATACGGACAGCATCTATGGCTACACCTTC; CDR3: CASSQDTDSIYGYTF
D: .; V: TRBV5-5; size: few; J: TRBJ2-6; DNA: TGTGCCAGCAGCGCAACCAGGGAAAGGTCTGGGGCCAACGTCCTGACTTTC; CDR3: CASSATRERSGANVLTF
D: .; V: TRBV29-1; size: .; J: TRBJ2-3; DNA: TGCAGCGTTATGCCCTGGGAGGCAGATACGCAGTATTTT; CDR3: CSVMPWEADTQYF
D: .; V: TRBV2; size: .; J: TRBJ1-1; DNA: TGTGCCAGCAGTACACGTCCCGAGGGAAACACTGAAGCTTTCTTT; CDR3: CASSTRPEGNTEAFF
D: .; V: TRBV5-6; size: .; J: TRBJ2-3; DNA: TGTGCCAGCAGCTTGGGAACACCAGATACGCAGAATTTT; CDR3: CASSLGTPDTQNF
D: TRBD2; V: TRBV5-1; size: few; J: TRBJ2-7; DNA: TGCGCCAGCAGCTTGGGACCTCTAGCGGGGGATTCCTACGAGCAGTACTTC; CDR3: CASSLGPLAGDSYEQYF
D: .; V: TRBV24-1; size: .; J: TRBJ2-3; DNA: TGTGCCACCAGTGATGCCGGGGCAGATACGCAGTATTTT; CDR3: CATSDAGADTQYF
D: .; V: TRBV6-6; size: .; J: TRBJ1-5; DNA: TGTGCCAGCACGGGGGTGACCAGCAATCAGCCCCAGCATTTT; CDR3: CASTGVTSNQPQHF
D: .; V: TRBV14; size: .; J: TRBJ2-5; DNA: TGTGCCAGCAGCCAATACACCGGCATCCAAGAGACCCAGTACTTC; CDR3: CASSQYTGIQETQYF